The T cell receptor beta chain described here comes from a study of brain T cells in children with intractable seizures. The trim removed 5 bases at V and 2 bases at J, leaving 10 bases unmatched. Germline assignment: CDR1 SGHRS and CDR2 YFSETQ. This CDR3 is built from 16 residues. As concerns this clone: Its antigen remains unidentified.

Data came from immunoSEQ multiplex PCR; TCRdb stores just in-frame clones and leaves some out. The sample shows about 350,000 clones, 93% of them seen only once. Study-level results: Clones missing pre-surgery may reflect undersampling of that blood sample.

Indicated time point: blood from clinic visit 5 months post-surgery; TSC patient then seizure free. The V and J genes are TRBV5-1 and TRBJ2-7, with 10 bases lining up with TRBD1. The sample in question was peripheral blood, obtained less than 6 months after surgery. The sequence was collected from a boy in the first two years of life with tuberous sclerosis and intractable seizures. In DNA form, the CDR3 reads TGCGCCAGCAGACAAGCCGGGACAGGGGAAACCTACGAGCAGTACTTC. This gives the protein CASRQAGTGETYEQYF.